The 4 T cell receptor beta chains listed next were all sequenced from one sample in a study of prognosis after radiotherapy for stage I lung cancer. Using two-round multiplex PCR, the authors amplified TCR beta CDR3 from genomic DNA. First-round PCR amplification was performed with primers specific to each TRBV and TRBJ gene. TCRdb independently ran MiXCR on the multiplex PCR reads; one entry per CDR3 protein. In the table there are fewer than 40,000 distinct CDR3 sequences, around a third of which are singletons. The sample in question was PBMCs, obtained before or after stereotactic body radiation therapy (not recorded which). Every receptor here comes from a donor of 50 years or more with non-small cell lung cancer.

This clonotype was counted many times. V and J are TRBV6-5 and TRBJ1-5; D is uncertain. This CDR3 has 14 amino acids. V was shortened by 3 bases and J by 2 bases, with 8 bases between the two germline ends. The germline CDR1 and CDR2 sequences are MNHEY and SVGAGI. CDR3 in DNA: TGTGCCAGCAGTTATGCCCAGGGCAATCAGCCCCAGCATTTT. Its protein is CASSYAQGNQPQHF.

This sequence joins TRBV5-6 and TRBJ2-2; 10 nucleotides agree with TRBD1. In germline, CDR1 is SGHDT, CDR2 YYEEEE. The CDR3 is made up of 15 amino acids. With 4 bases clipped from V and 6 bases from J, the junction kept 6 bases outside the gene matches. CDR3 loop: CASSVGTGVSGELFF. The CDR3 nucleotides read TGTGCCAGCAGCGTCGGGACAGGGGTTTCCGGGGAGCTGTTTTTT.

By share, this clonotype ranks as medium-sized. The V and J genes are TRBV6-1 and TRBJ1-6, with a tentative D call TRBD1 (5 bases). The CDR3 runs 13 residues. V lost 8 bases and J 7 bases, leaving 12 bases between the germline ends. CDR1 and CDR2 from the germline V gene are MNHNS and SASEGT. CDR3 protein: CASARDGNSPLHF. CDR3 sequence (DNA): TGTGCCAGCGCCCGGGACGGGAATTCACCCCTCCACTTT.

Note on this clonotype: The likely explanation is a read error, given a far larger clone one base away. This chain links TRBV6-4 with TRBJ1-5; maybe TRBD1 (5 bases). The V end was cut by 3 bases, the J end by 7 bases, with 16 bases between. The CDR3 is 15 amino acids. Germline CDR1 is MRHNA and CDR2 is SNTAGT. The DNA of the CDR3 is TGTGCCAGCAGTGAACCCGCGGGACGGGAACAGCCCCAGCATTTT. Translating gives CASSEPAGREQPQHF.